Given below is one TCR beta chain in context. Its antigen is unknown. Base-call qualities are not available, and no considerably larger clone is one nucleotide away. The germline V gene gives CDR1 as SGHVS and CDR2 as FQNEAQ. From the cysteine through the phenylalanine, the CDR3 covers 14 amino acids. Only the CDR3 DNA is retained, 42 bases long and in frame from the first base. V sheds 5 bases and J sheds 2 bases, leaving 12 bases between their ends. The label giving this sample's treatment or condition can be read as: AdE1-LMPpoly-expanded autologous EBV-specific T-cell therapy followed by anti-PD-1 nivolumab. Genomic DNA was extracted from sorted cells using the Qiagen DNeasy Kit. The immunoSEQ platform was used for deep sequencing of the TCR beta chain. The study's own analysis went as follows. Repertoire data analysis was performed with the immunoSEQ Analyzer software. What TCRdb holds here is the immuneACCESS table cut down to in-frame rearrangements. Part of the clones is not present; checked against another copy, under half of the missing clones reflect an unresolved V gene, and the others are unexplained. That table is the source of V, J and clone size, and D and trimming were worked out from the DNA. The sample table records about 14,000 clones; 80% to 85% of these occur just once. The biggest ten clones account for about 32% of the sample.

This entry belongs to a study of EBV T-cell therapy then PD-1 blockade in nasopharyngeal carcinoma (dated by TCRdb to the early 2020s). The sequence derives from a man aged 35 to 55 with nasopharyngeal carcinoma. The chain uses TRBV7-8 and TRBJ1-1; the best D guess is TRBD1, with 5 bases matching. The material was CD8+ T cells from blood, obtained at roughly day 99 from a patient whose treatment included autologous EBV-specific T cells and nivolumab. At the DNA level, the sequence is TGTGCCAGCAGCGACGACAGTACTAACACTGAAGCTTTCTTT. Its coded protein is CASSDDSTNTEAFF. Full variable domain (CDR3 extended with the reference TRBV7-8 and TRBJ1-1 proteins): GAGVSQSPRYKVAKRGQDVALRCDPISGHVSLFWYQQALGQGPEFLTYFQNEAQLDKSGLPSDRFFAERPEGSVSTLKIQRTQQEDSAVYLCASSDDSTNTEAFFGQGTRLTVV.